This T cell receptor beta chain was identified during a study of shared clonotypes between healthy human individuals. This clone was recorded only once. The CDR3 runs 16 residues. V dropped 1 base and J dropped 4; count of bases not matched to a gene: 9. Per germline, CDR1 SEHNR and CDR2 FQNEAQ (reference sequence). Assay: immunoSEQ multiplex PCR; the TCRdb copy retains only in-frame clones and omits some. The sample includes 170,000 or so clones, 65% to 80% of them seen just once. The origin of this receptor is a man aged 25-45 years in good health. The chain is built from TRBV7-9 and TRBJ2-5, with TRBD1 matching over 7 bases. Sequenced input: memory CD4+ T cells sorted from blood. Subset meaning: CD45RA-negative fraction. The DNA for the CDR3 is TGTGCCAGCAGCTTAGATCAAGGGGGCTATGGAGAGACCCAGTACTTC. It specifies CASSLDQGGYGETQYF.